One and the same sample provided the 20 T cell receptor beta chains below, sequenced in a study of shared clonotypes between healthy human individuals. The naive CD8 fraction comprised CD45RO-negative cells positively selected for CCR7 and excluded terminally differentiated effector memory CD45RA+ cells. Generated by immunoSEQ multiplex PCR, the TCRdb table keeps only in-frame clones and is missing some. The sample shows some 1,900,000 clones, approximately 94% of them seen only once. The sample comprised naive CD8+ T cells sorted from blood. Source of these receptors: a man aged 18 to 29 in good health.

Note on this clone: In the same sample, other DNA sequences code for this CDR3. This rearrangement joins TRBV7-2 to TRBJ2-7; D is ambiguous. There are 13 residues in the CDR3. With 0 bases removed from V and 0 bases from J, the gap between germline ends came to 3 bases. Per the germline V gene, CDR1 is SGHTA and CDR2 is FQGNSA. CDR3 in amino acids: CASSLADSYEQYF. Written as DNA, the CDR3 is TGTGCCAGCAGCTTAGCTGACTCCTACGAGCAGTACTTC.

The J gene is TRBJ2-1, the V gene TRBV10-2; maybe TRBD2 (6 bases). This CDR3 region has 13 residues. Trimming removed 0 bases at V and 10 bases at J, with 10 bases between. Germline values: CDR1 WSHSY, CDR2 SAAADI. CDR3 loop: CASSESRLAEQFF. The CDR3 nucleotides are TGCGCCAGCAGTGAGTCCCGGCTAGCGGAGCAGTTCTTC.

V usage is TRBV5-1 and J usage is TRBJ2-7, with 10 positions matching TRBD1. The CDR3 length is 15 residues. The V and J ends lost 0 bases and 6 bases, in that order; junction bases with no gene match: 6. The germline V gene encodes CDR1 SGHRS and CDR2 YFSETQ. CDR3 DNA sequence: TGCGCCAGCAGCTTGGCCCGTGGGACAGGGGTCGAGCAGTACTTC. Its translation is CASSLARGTGVEQYF.

This clone was recorded only once. The chain links TRBV11-3 to TRBJ2-5; D may be TRBD2 (5 bases). V was shortened by 5 bases and J by 5 bases, with 21 bases between the two germline ends. The CDR3 has 16 amino acids. CDR1 and CDR2 from the germline V gene are SGHNT and YENEEA. The CDR3 sequence is CASSRESGPLRETQYF. The CDR3 DNA reads TGTGCCAGCAGCCGAGAAAGCGGCCCTCTCCGGGAGACCCAGTACTTC.

This chain joins TRBV15 and TRBJ2-7; 8 bases are shared with TRBD2. The CDR3 totals 15 residues. V lost 5 bases, J lost 2 bases, and 8 bases stayed unmatched. Per germline, CDR1 LNHNV and CDR2 YYDKDF (reference sequence). The DNA of the CDR3 is TGTGCCACCAGCCCCTTTGCGGGGGGACCCTACGAGCAGTACTTC. Amino acids: CATSPFAGGPYEQYF.

The V and J genes are TRBV2 and TRBJ1-2; D is unclear. The V gene lost 2 bases and the J gene lost 2 bases, with 9 bases spanning the gap. Germline V gene sequence: CDR1 SNHLY, CDR2 FYNNEI. The CDR3 has 14 amino acids. The CDR3 DNA follows: TGTGCCAGCAGTGAACTGGTGGAGAACTATGGCTACACCTTC. Its protein is CASSELVENYGYTF. Full variable domain (outside the CDR3, taken from reference TRBV2 and TRBJ1-2): EPEVTQTPSHQVTQMGQEVILRCVPISNHLYFYWYRQILGQKVEFLVSFYNNEISEKSEIFDDQFSVERPDGSNFTLKIRSTKLEDSAMYFCASSELVENYGYTFGSGTRLTVV.

This clone is a singleton in its sample. The chain couples TRBV12-2 to TRBJ2-7; the tabulated D call, TRBD1, remains unverified against the DNA. TRBV12-2 corresponds to a pseudogene. This CDR3 comprises 15 residues. The CDR3: CASRLGGTGNYEQYF. DNA of the CDR3: TGTGCAAGTCGCTTAGGCGGGACAGGGAACTACGAGCAGTACTTC.

This chain connects TRBV27 to TRBJ2-7, with a possible D match to TRBD2 (5 bases). This CDR3 comprises 15 residues. Germline V gene lookup returns CDR1 MNHEY and CDR2 SMNVEV (reference sequence). With 3 bases removed from V and 5 bases from J, the gap between germline ends came to 17 bases. CDR3 DNA: TGTGCCAGCAGTTTTGCTGTAACTAGGGTGGACGAGCAGTACTTC. As protein: CASSFAVTRVDEQYF.

This rearrangement joins TRBV10-3 to TRBJ2-3; D is undetermined. CDR1 ENHRY and CDR2 SYGVKD come from the germline V gene. V was cut by 8 bases and J by 4 bases, with 10 bases left in between. CDR3 length equals 12 residues. CDR3 sequence: CAIAAGPDTQYF. In nucleotides, the CDR3 is TGTGCCATCGCCGCCGGGCCAGATACGCAGTATTTT.

About this clone itself: The conserved phenylalanine or tryptophan is not found at the CDR3 terminus, so this likely reflects a read error. The DNA is left out, because the CDR3 cannot be placed on it with certainty; the CDR3 is given as TCRdb lists it. The rearrangement uses TRBV30 and TRBJ2-7; the D call of TRBD1 is as the table states it, not checked on the DNA. Germline values: CDR1 GTSNPN, CDR2 SVGIG (reference sequence). Counting both end residues, the CDR3 totals 11 amino acids. CDR3: CAYHSGDRGPT.

This clone was counted a single time. This chain links TRBV11-2 with TRBJ2-1; the match to TRBD2 covers 7 bases. This CDR3 is 16 amino acids long. Germline V gene sequence: CDR1 SGHAT, CDR2 FQNNGV. After removal of 7 bases from V and 7 bases from J, the junction contained 16 bases not matched to a gene. The CDR3 nucleotides read TGTGCCAGCATCGGCCGGGGACTACCAAGGTCGAATGAGCAGTTCTTC. It is translated as CASIGRGLPRSNEQFF.

This rearrangement joins TRBV10-3 to TRBJ2-7; D is undetermined. The CDR3 is made up of 11 amino acids. The V gene lost 3 bases and the J gene lost 7 bases, with 7 bases spanning the gap. CDR1 is ENHRY and CDR2 is SYGVKD in the germline V gene. The CDR3 reads CAISDSWEQYF. In DNA, the CDR3 is TGTGCCATCAGTGACTCCTGGGAGCAGTACTTC.

The chain employs TRBV7-8 and TRBJ2-7; no firm D call. With 1 base removed from V and 0 bases from J, the gap between germline ends came to 13 bases. Looked up from germline, CDR1 is SGHVS and CDR2 is FQNEAQ. The CDR3 has 16 residues. The CDR3: CASSLGARPSSYEQYF. The CDR3 bases are TGTGCCAGCAGCTTAGGGGCCAGGCCGAGCTCCTACGAGCAGTACTTC.

V gene TRBV6-5 combines with J gene TRBJ2-7; D unresolved. CDR3 length: 13 amino acids. CDR1 is MNHEY, CDR2 SVGAGI, per germline. V was cut by 5 bases and J by 0 bases, with 8 bases left in between. As DNA, the CDR3 is TGTGCCAGCAGTGAGATAGCCTCCTACGAGCAGTACTTC. It yields the protein CASSEIASYEQYF.

This rearrangement joins TRBV7-9 to TRBJ2-3, with TRBD2 matching 8 bases. V was clipped by 6 bases and J by 4 bases; unmatched bases: 12. The CDR3 is 16 amino acids. The V gene's germline CDR1 is SEHNR and CDR2 FQNEAQ (reference sequence). The chain's CDR3 is CASSSKSGGTSDTQYF. In DNA form, the CDR3 reads TGTGCCAGCAGTTCTAAAAGCGGGGGTACCTCAGATACGCAGTATTTT. The whole variable domain, remainder taken from reference TRBV7-9 and TRBJ2-3, is DTGVSQNPRHKITKRGQNVTFRCDPISEHNRLYWYRQTLGQGPEFLTYFQNEAQLEKSRLLSDRFSAERPKGSFSTLEIQRTEQGDSAMYLCASSSKSGGTSDTQYFGPGTRLTVL.

CDR3 region: CASSHLLGAGNEAFF. DNA of the CDR3: TGCGCCAGCAGCCACCTCCTGGGGGCTGGGAATGAAGCTTTCTTT. The rearrangement joins TRBV4-3 to TRBJ1-1; the D gene is possibly TRBD1 (6 bases). Germline CDR1 and CDR2: LGHNA and YSLEER. The V and J ends lost 3 bases and 7 bases respectively, with 18 bases between them. CDR3 length equals 15 residues.

About this clone: Other nucleotide sequences in the sample specify the same CDR3. The chain carries TRBV30 and TRBJ1-1, with a possible D match to TRBD1 (6 bases). CDR3 length: 13 amino acids. Germline CDR1 GTSNPN, CDR2 SVGIG (reference sequence). The V end lost 0 bases, the J end lost 5 bases, and 10 bases lay between the germline ends. The DNA for the CDR3 is TGTGCCTGGAGTGTTGGGGGCGGGACTGAAGCTTTCTTT. This codes for CAWSVGGGTEAFF.

This clone was seen a single time. The genes are TRBV6-1 and TRBJ2-7; 8 bases map to TRBD2. Trimming removed 5 bases from V and 4 bases from J; junction bases left unmatched: 7. Germline loops: CDR1 MNHNS, CDR2 SASEGT. CDR3 length: 14 residues. CDR3 coding DNA: TGTGCCAGCAGTACTAGCGGAGGGGGTTACGAGCAGTACTTC. Protein product: CASSTSGGGYEQYF.

The J gene is TRBJ2-5, the V gene TRBV25-1; TRBD2 matches at 9 bases. V was pared by 5 bases and J by 5 bases, with 12 bases of the junction left unmatched. This CDR3 has 16 amino acids. Germline loops: CDR1 MGHDK, CDR2 SYGVNS. The DNA for the CDR3 is TGTGCCAGCAGTTCGTATAGCGGGAGAGGAGGTGAGACCCAGTACTTC. This gives the protein CASSSYSGRGGETQYF.

A remark on this clone: Distinct nucleotide sequences in the sample also encode this CDR3. This chain links TRBV30 with TRBJ2-3, with 12 bases matching TRBD2. Germline CDR1 is GTSNPN and CDR2 is SVGIG (reference sequence). Losses at the gene ends were 0 bases for V and 4 bases for J; bases not matched to a gene: 2. The CDR3 totals 15 residues. The CDR3 DNA is TGTGCCTGGAGTGTCCTAGCGGGAGGGCCAGATACGCAGTATTTT. Translated, it gives CAWSVLAGGPDTQYF.